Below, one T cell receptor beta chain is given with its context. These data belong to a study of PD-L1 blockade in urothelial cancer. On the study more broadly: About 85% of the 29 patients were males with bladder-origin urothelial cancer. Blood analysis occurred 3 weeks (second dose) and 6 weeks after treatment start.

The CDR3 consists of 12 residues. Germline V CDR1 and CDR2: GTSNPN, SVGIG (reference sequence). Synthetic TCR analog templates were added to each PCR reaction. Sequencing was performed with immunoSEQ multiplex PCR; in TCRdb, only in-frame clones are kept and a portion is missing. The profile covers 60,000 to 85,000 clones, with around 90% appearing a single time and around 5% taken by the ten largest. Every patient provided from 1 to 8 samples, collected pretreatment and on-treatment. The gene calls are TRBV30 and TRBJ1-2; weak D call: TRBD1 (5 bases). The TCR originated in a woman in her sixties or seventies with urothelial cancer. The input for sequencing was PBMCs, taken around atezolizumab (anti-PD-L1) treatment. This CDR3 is CAYSGGFYGYTF. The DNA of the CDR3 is TGTGCTTACTCGGGGGGATTCTATGGCTACACCTTC.